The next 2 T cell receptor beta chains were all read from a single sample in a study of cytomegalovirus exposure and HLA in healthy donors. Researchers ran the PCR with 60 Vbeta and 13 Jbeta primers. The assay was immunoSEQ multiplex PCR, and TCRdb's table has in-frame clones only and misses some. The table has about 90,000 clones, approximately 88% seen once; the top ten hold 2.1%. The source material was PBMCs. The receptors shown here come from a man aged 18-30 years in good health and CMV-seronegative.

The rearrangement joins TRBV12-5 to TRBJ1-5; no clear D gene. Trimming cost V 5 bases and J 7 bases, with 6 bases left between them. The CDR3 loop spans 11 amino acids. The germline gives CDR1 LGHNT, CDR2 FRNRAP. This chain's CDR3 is CASGPPQPQHF. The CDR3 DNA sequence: TGTGCTAGTGGTCCCCCACAGCCCCAGCATTTT.

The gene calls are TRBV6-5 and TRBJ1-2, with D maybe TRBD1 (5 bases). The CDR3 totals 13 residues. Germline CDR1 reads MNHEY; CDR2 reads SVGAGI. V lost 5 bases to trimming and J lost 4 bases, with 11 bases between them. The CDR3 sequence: CASSTAGGYGYTF. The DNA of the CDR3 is TGTGCCAGCAGTACCGCGGGGGGCTATGGCTACACCTTC.